This TCR beta chain comes out of a study of cytomegalovirus exposure and HLA in healthy donors. Overall study results and limits: The authors later linked a missense DCLRE1C variant to TCR beta V- and J-gene trimming. Analyzed later, most CMV-associated TCR beta chains appeared HLA-restricted. Likely technical artifact: a cluster of highly shared sequence variants.

PCR was performed using 60 Vbeta and 13 Jbeta primers. Sequencing was performed with immunoSEQ multiplex PCR; in TCRdb, only in-frame clones are kept and a portion is missing. The sample holds 200,000 or so clones. Germline values: CDR1 SGHVS, CDR2 FNYEAQ. V was clipped by 4 bases and J by 6 bases, with 15 bases between them. The CDR3 extends over 14 amino acids. Notes on this clone: Its specificity is not known.

This sequence was found in a boy aged 10-17 years in good health and CMV-seronegative. The sample comprised PBMCs. The chain couples TRBV7-6 to TRBJ1-2, with D unresolved. CDR3 sequence: CASSSAAVDDGYTF. The CDR3 DNA reads TGTGCCAGCAGCTCCGCGGCAGTCGACGATGGCTACACCTTC.